The T cell receptor beta chain under discussion was sequenced for a study of long-term antiretroviral therapy in people with HIV. Overall study findings and caveats: Unavailable data included ART adherence, viral resistance and therapy changes (switches in treatment). All time points showed a repertoire dominated by clones expanded before ART. The range of CDR3 lengths in HIV repertoires proved narrower than that found in controls.

Germline V gene sequence: CDR1 MNHNS, CDR2 SASEGT. The V gene lost 7 bases and the J gene lost 6 bases, with 19 bases spanning the gap. This CDR3 contains 14 residues. As to this clone: Its matching antigen is unknown.

Survey level was the resolution at which the v3.0 immunoSEQ assay ran. Sequenced by immunoSEQ multiplex PCR; TCRdb stores in-frame clones only, minus some. Seen here are 20,000 to 30,000 clones, around 86% observed once, and the top ten hold about a sixth. The receptor was derived from a woman aged 18-30 years with HIV. The input for sequencing was unsorted PBMCs, taken at the start of antiretroviral therapy, before treatment. The genes are TRBV6-1 and TRBJ2-7; D assignment may be TRBD1 or TRBD2 (6 bases each). CDR3 protein: CASTLRGDKSEQYF. CDR3 nucleotides: TGTGCCAGCACTCTTAGGGGGGACAAGTCCGAGCAGTACTTC.